This is a list of T cell receptor beta chains from one sample in a study of human T cells and chemical hapten exposure. TCRdb reprocessed the RACE reads with MiXCR, giving one entry per CDR3 protein. The sample holds about 35,000 distinct CDR3 sequences, around 10% seen once. The starting material was whole blood, obtained in connection with sensitization to the hapten diphenylcyclopropenone (DPC). All receptors come from a woman in her 40s with alopecia areata. Some clones in this sample may be carry-over from other donors' samples. CDR3s include the opening cysteine and the closing phenylalanine or tryptophan. D genes are given only for firm matches. The size of a clone is reported for some rows only, either as once, few or many, or as a class for expanded clones.

V gene,J gene,D gene,clone size,CDR3 protein,CDR3 DNA
TRBV7-2,TRBJ2-3,TRBD2,many,CASSLERGGPDTQYF,TGTGCCAGCAGCTTAGAGCGGGGGGGCCCCGATACGCAGTATTTT
TRBV14,TRBJ2-7,-,many,CASSQDSGRPYEQYF,TGTGCCAGCAGCCAAGACTCCGGGAGACCCTACGAGCAGTACTTC
TRBV7-8,TRBJ2-7,TRBD1,-,CASSSRTGVNYEQYF,TGTGCCAGCAGCTCCCGGACAGGGGTGAACTACGAGCAGTACTTC
TRBV11-2,TRBJ2-3,-,-,CASTSEGLTDTQYF,TGTGCCAGCACCAGCGAGGGTTTGACAGATACGCAGTATTTT
TRBV10-1,TRBJ2-5,-,-,CASSAGTPRRDQYF,TGCGCCAGCAGTGCCGGGACCCCCCGGAGGGACCAGTACTTC
TRBV11-3,TRBJ2-3,-,few,CASSFQRVGTDTQYF,TGTGCCAGCAGCTTCCAGCGGGTGGGCACAGATACGCAGTATTTT
TRBV10-2,TRBJ2-7,-,-,CASRLTPSSYEQYF,TGCGCCAGCAGGTTGACTCCCAGCTCCTACGAGCAGTACTTC
TRBV28,TRBJ1-2,-,many,CASSLRTRQIRYGYTF,TGTGCCAGCAGTTTACGGACCCGACAAATACGCTATGGCTACACCTTC
TRBV9,TRBJ1-1,-,-,CASSVEAGNPEAFF,TGTGCCAGCAGCGTAGAGGCAGGGAATCCTGAAGCTTTCTTT
TRBV7-9,TRBJ2-7,-,many,CASSPGLGEQYF,TGTGCCAGCAGCCCCGGGCTTGGCGAGCAGTACTTC
TRBV29-1,TRBJ2-5,-,-,CSVVIETQYF,TGCAGCGTTGTAATCGAGACCCAGTACTTC